These 11 T cell receptor beta chains came from one sample sequenced in a study of blood T cell repertoires in COVID-19. Here immunoSEQ multiplex PCR was the method, and the copy in TCRdb shows in-frame clones only, minus some. The sample holds around 160,000 clones, around 82% seen once. Sequenced input: peripheral blood. These receptors were collected from a man aged 60 to 75 with active or convalescent COVID-19.

V usage is TRBV29-1 and J usage is TRBJ2-7, with D possibly matching TRBD1 (6 bases). The CDR3 extends over 13 amino acids. Germline-derived CDR1 and CDR2 are SQVTM and ANQGSEA. Trimming left V 0 bases short and J 2 bases short, with 8 bases between. The DNA for the CDR3 is TGCAGCGTTGAAGACAGGGGCACCTACGAGCAGTACTTC. Translated, it gives CSVEDRGTYEQYF.

The V and J genes are TRBV4-1 and TRBJ2-3; TRBD2 matches 11 bases. CDR1 is MGHRA, CDR2 YSYEKL, per germline. The CDR3 runs 16 residues. The junction had 3 bases not matched to a gene; V was cut back by 4 bases and J by 0 bases. CDR3 residues: CASSLSSGRSTDTQYF. In nucleotides, the CDR3 is TGCGCCAGCAGCCTCTCTAGCGGGAGGAGCACAGATACGCAGTATTTT.

This rearrangement joins TRBV5-4 to TRBJ2-1; 10 bases align to TRBD1. The V segment lost 5 bases and the J segment 1 base; nucleotides outside the gene matches: 3. The CDR3 contains 15 residues. Germline V CDR1 and CDR2: SGHNT, YYREEE (reference sequence). The CDR3 is CASREDRGSYNEQFF. The CDR3 coding sequence is TGTGCCAGCAGAGAGGACAGGGGGTCCTACAATGAGCAGTTCTTC.

The sample holds a few counts of this clone. The rearrangement links TRBV24-1 to TRBJ2-1; the D gene is possibly TRBD2 (6 bases). This CDR3 is 16 amino acids long. Germline V gene lookup returns CDR1 KGHDR and CDR2 SFDVKD. V was shortened by 4 bases and J by 6 bases, with 18 bases between the two germline ends. The CDR3 DNA follows: TGTGCCACCAGTGACCGAGCGCGGGGACTCCGCAATGAGCAGTTCTTC. Protein: CATSDRARGLRNEQFF.

The chain joins TRBV6-2 or TRBV6-3 to TRBJ2-3; 7 nucleotides match TRBD1. The V and J ends lost 5 bases and 3 bases, in that order; junction bases with no gene match: 8. The CDR3 covers 15 residues. Germline V gives CDR1 MNHEY, CDR2 SVGEGT. CDR3 residues: CASSTRDRSTDTQYF. Here the CDR3 DNA reads TGTGCCAGCAGTACCCGGGACAGATCAACAGATACGCAGTATTTT.

The sample holds a few counts of this clone. This chain links TRBV6-5 with TRBJ1-3; tentatively, D is TRBD1 (5 bases). V was cut by 6 bases and J by 0 bases, with 12 bases left in between. There are 15 residues in the CDR3. Looked up from germline, CDR1 is MNHEY and CDR2 is SVGAGI. CDR3 sequence (DNA): TGTGCCAGCAGACGTCAGGGTTTCTCTGGAAACACCATATATTTT. Encoded protein: CASRRQGFSGNTIYF.

This clone was found a few times. The rearrangement uses TRBV19 and TRBJ1-2; D might be TRBD1 (6 bases). This CDR3 has 12 amino acids. In germline, CDR1 is LNHDA, CDR2 SQIVND (reference sequence). V was cut by 5 bases and J by 5 bases, with 9 bases left in between. The CDR3 DNA reads as TGTGCCAGTAGTTGGGGGCGGTATGGCTACACCTTC. Translation gives CASSWGRYGYTF.

V and J are TRBV14 and TRBJ1-6; D possibly corresponds to TRBD1 (6 bases). The CDR3 is made up of 15 amino acids. V was trimmed by 4 bases and J by 7 bases, leaving 14 bases between them. Germline CDR1 is SGHDN and CDR2 is FVKESK. CDR3 nucleotide sequence: TGTGCCAGCAGCCTCCAGACAGGAGAGAATTCACCCCTCCACTTT. It yields the protein CASSLQTGENSPLHF.

This sequence joins TRBV2 and TRBJ1-5; the match to TRBD1 covers 7 bases. Germline V gene lookup returns CDR1 SNHLY and CDR2 FYNNEI. V lost 7 bases to trimming and J lost 6 bases; unmatched junction nucleotides: 3. The CDR3 loop spans 12 amino acids. The CDR3 DNA sequence: TGTGCCAGCACCACAGGGGTTCAGCCCCAGCATTTT. Protein product: CASTTGVQPQHF.

This chain joins TRBV7-2 and TRBJ1-2, with D unclear. V lost 2 bases to trimming and J lost 8 bases, with 18 bases between them. Germline V lookup: CDR1 SGHTA, CDR2 FQGNSA. The CDR3 runs 15 residues. The CDR3 here is CASSLTSRREEGYTF. Written as DNA, the CDR3 is TGTGCCAGCAGCTTAACTTCTCGAAGGGAGGAGGGCTACACCTTC.

The chain combines TRBV19 with TRBJ2-7, with a possible D match to TRBD2 (5 bases). CDR1 is LNHDA and CDR2 is SQIVND in the germline V gene (reference sequence). The CDR3 has 13 residues. V dropped 11 bases and J dropped 5 bases, with 19 bases sitting between them. CDR3 residues: CAASRGYQNEQYF. The CDR3 region has the DNA TGTGCCGCCTCTAGAGGGTATCAAAACGAGCAGTACTTC.